This paragraph covers one T cell receptor (beta chain) sequence. Brentuximab vedotin exposure varied, and every patient relapsed after autologous stem cell transplantation. The source of the sample is a study of PD-1 blockade in classical Hodgkin lymphoma. The protocol was immunoSEQ multiplex PCR, while the TCRdb copy is restricted to in-frame clones and leaves out a portion. In the table there are 46,000 or so clones, about three quarters of which are singletons. This TCR was recovered from a human donor with classical Hodgkin lymphoma. This specimen was peripheral blood mononuclear cells (PBMCs), taken at baseline.

CDR3: CASRLRGGTTEAFF. CDR3 coding DNA: TGTGCCAGCAGACTACGAGGGGGGACCACTGAAGCTTTCTTT. The chain employs TRBV27 and TRBJ1-1; possibly TRBD1 for D (6 bases). Per germline, CDR1 MNHEY and CDR2 SMNVEV (reference sequence). The CDR3 runs 14 residues. The V end was cut by 6 bases, the J end by 4 bases, with 15 bases between.